This is a list of T cell receptor beta chains from one sample in a study of T cell changes during pregnancy in multiple sclerosis. The protocol was immunoSEQ multiplex PCR, while the TCRdb copy is restricted to in-frame clones and leaves out a portion. The profile covers tens of thousands of clones, with almost 90% appearing a single time and more than 9% taken by the ten largest. The sequencing here drew on peripheral blood, taken after pregnancy. The receptors originated from a female donor in good health, enrolled as a control in a pregnancy study. Each CDR3 is given with its conserved first and last residue. The order of the fields is clone size, D gene, J gene, CDR3 length, V gene, CDR3 DNA, CDR3 protein. A D gene is named only where the DNA matches it firmly. Clone size is stated in some rows and not others, as once, few, many or a class when expanded.

>-|-|TRBJ1-2|15|TRBV27
TGTGCCAGCAGTCTCACTCAGGGGTCTAACTATGGCTACACCTTC
CASSLTQGSNYGYTF
>few|-|TRBJ1-1|13|TRBV18
TGTGCCACCCGTCCCGGGGGGAACACTGAAGCTTTCTTT
CATRPGGNTEAFF
>-|TRBD1|TRBJ1-4|13|TRBV5-4
TGTGCCAGCAGCTTTGACAGGGCTGAAAAACTGTTTTTT
CASSFDRAEKLFF
>-|TRBD1|TRBJ1-4|15|TRBV7-8
TGTGCCAGCAGCTTAGGCGGGACAGGGAGTGAAAAACTGTTTTTT
CASSLGGTGSEKLFF
>-|-|TRBJ1-1|14|TRBV25-1
TGTGCCAGCAGCCCCCCTTTCGGTCTAACTGAAGCTTTCTTT
CASSPPFGLTEAFF
>-|-|TRBJ2-1|12|TRBV5-4
TGTGCCAGCAGCTTGGTTAGCCATGAGCAGTTCTTC
CASSLVSHEQFF
>-|-|TRBJ1-2|15|TRBV18
TGTGCCAGCTCACCAAGACAGGAAGCTAACTATGGCTACACCTTC
CASSPRQEANYGYTF
>-|TRBD2|TRBJ2-7|14|TRBV7-8
TGTGCCAGCAGCCCCCGGGGGGGGGCCTACGAGCAGTACTTC
CASSPRGGAYEQYF
>-|-|TRBJ1-5|12|TRBV27
TGTGCCAGCCGACAAGGTGATCAGCCCCAGCATTTT
CASRQGDQPQHF
>-|-|TRBJ2-6|15|TRBV7-8
TGTGCCAGCAGCCCTACGAGGACTGGGGCCAACGTCCTGACTTTC
CASSPTRTGANVLTF
>-|TRBD2|TRBJ2-5|16|TRBV7-2
TGTGCCAGCAGATCACCGGGACTAGCCTCCCAAGAGACCCAGTACTTC
CASRSPGLASQETQYF
>-|-|TRBJ1-3|15|TRBV5-1
TGCGCCAGCAGCAAGACAGTTTCCTCTGGAAACACCATATATTTT
CASSKTVSSGNTIYF
>-|-|TRBJ1-2|14|TRBV5-1
TGCGCCAGCAGCTTGGACGCAGTCACCTATGGCTACACCTTC
CASSLDAVTYGYTF
>-|-|TRBJ1-3|17|TRBV6-1
TGTGCCAGCAGTGAGCAAGGGGCGCGGGGCTCTGGAAACACCATATATTTT
CASSEQGARGSGNTIYF
>-|TRBD2|TRBJ2-6|15|TRBV19
TGTGCCAGTTTGCGGCGGGGGACTGGGGCCAACGTCCTGACTTTC
CASLRRGTGANVLTF
>-|-|TRBJ2-7|15|TRBV9
TGTGCCAGCAGCGTAGGCAGGGGTGGAGGCTACGAGCAGTACTTC
CASSVGRGGGYEQYF
>-|-|TRBJ2-7|13|TRBV29-1
TGCAGCGTTGAAGGGAGTGGAATCTACGAGCAGTACTTC
CSVEGSGIYEQYF
>-|TRBD1|TRBJ2-7|17|TRBV4-2
TGTGCCAGCAGCCAAGAGGTCAACACAGGGGAGAAGTACGAGCAGTACTTC
CASSQEVNTGEKYEQYF
>-|TRBD1|TRBJ1-2|14|TRBV10-3
TGTGCCATCAGGGGACAGGATTCTAACTATGGCTACACCTTC
CAIRGQDSNYGYTF
>-|-|TRBJ1-3|13|TRBV6-5
TGTGCCAGCAGCGAACCAGGGTTAAACACCATATATTTT
CASSEPGLNTIYF
>-|TRBD2|TRBJ2-3|12|TRBV6-6
TGTGCCAGCATTACCGGGACTAGCGTGTGGTATTTT
CASITGTSVWYF
>-|TRBD1|TRBJ1-5|15|TRBV7-2
TGTGCCAGCAGCTTGGGCAGGGGGCGGATCGAGCCCCAGCATTTT
CASSLGRGRIEPQHF
>-|TRBD1|TRBJ1-5|16|TRBV5-6
TGTGCCAGCAGCTTAGGACAGGGGGCGGGAAATCAGCCCCAGCATTTT
CASSLGQGAGNQPQHF
>once|-|TRBJ2-1|12|TRBV7-2
TGTGCCAGCAGCTTAGCGACGGGAGAGCAGTTCTTC
CASSLATGEQFF
>-|-|TRBJ1-2|18|TRBV4-2
TGTGCCAGCAGCCAAATTCCCCAAGGACCAGGGTATAGCTATGGCTACACCTTC
CASSQIPQGPGYSYGYTF
>-|TRBD2|TRBJ2-3|15|TRBV5-1
TGCGCCAGCAGGGATAGCGGGGCCAGCACAGATACGCAGTATTTT
CASRDSGASTDTQYF
>-|-|TRBJ2-7|13|TRBV29-1
TGCAGCGTTGCATCCGACAATTCGCTCGAGCAGTACTTC
CSVASDNSLEQYF
>-|-|TRBJ2-5|15|TRBV7-2
TGTGCCAGCAGCTCCGGAGGGACGGGTCCGGAGACCCAGTACTTC
CASSSGGTGPETQYF
>-|-|TRBJ1-4|12|TRBV30
TGTGCCTGGAGGGGGCGAGGAGAAAAACTGTTTTTT
CAWRGRGEKLFF
>-|TRBD2|TRBJ2-2|14|TRBV29-1
TGCAGCGTTCTAGCGGGAGGAAGAACCGGGGAGCTGTTTTTT
CSVLAGGRTGELFF
>-|-|TRBJ2-5|13|TRBV19
TGTGCCAGCTCCACCCGGTACCAAGAGACCCAGTACTTC
CASSTRYQETQYF
>-|TRBD1|TRBJ1-4|13|TRBV29-1
TGCAGCGTTCCCGGGACAGGGAATGAAAAACTGTTTTTT
CSVPGTGNEKLFF
>-|-|TRBJ2-1|15|TRBV6-5
TGTGCCAGCAGTTCGGAGGGGGGGGCCTACAATGAGCAGTTCTTC
CASSSEGGAYNEQFF
>-|-|TRBJ1-2|15|TRBV13
TGTGCCAGCAGCTTAGGGGAACAGGTTTACTATGGCTACACCTTC
CASSLGEQVYYGYTF
>-|TRBD1|TRBJ2-7|16|TRBV4-3
TGCGCCAGCAGCCAAGAATCAGCGGACAGGGGGTACGAGCAGTACTTC
CASSQESADRGYEQYF
>-|TRBD2|TRBJ2-1|15|TRBV5-1
TGCGCCAGCAGCTTGGATAGCGGGAGGAACAATGAGCAGTTCTTC
CASSLDSGRNNEQFF
>once|TRBD1|TRBJ2-7|14|TRBV5-6
TGTGCCAGCAGCTTCACAGGGGCCACCTACGAGCAGTACTTC
CASSFTGATYEQYF
>once|TRBD2|TRBJ2-5|12|TRBV7-9
TGTGCCAGCGTCGCTAGCGGGGAGACCCAGTACTTC
CASVASGETQYF
>-|-|TRBJ2-1|15|TRBV7-8
TGTGCCAGCAGCTTAAGACAGGCCCCTTACAATGAGCAGTTCTTC
CASSLRQAPYNEQFF
>-|-|TRBJ2-7|17|TRBV7-9
TGTGCCAGCAGCCGAAGGACACCCGATCCGAAGGCCTACGAGCAGTACTTC
CASSRRTPDPKAYEQYF
>-|TRBD2|TRBJ2-7|16|TRBV7-2
TGTGCCAGCAGCCCGGGCCCAGCGGGAGGCGCCTACGAGCAGTACTTC
CASSPGPAGGAYEQYF
>-|-|TRBJ2-3|13|TRBV30
TGTGCCTGGAATGCAGGGTTGGGAGATACGCAGTATTTT
CAWNAGLGDTQYF
>-|-|TRBJ1-4|14|TRBV6-5
TGTGCCAGCAGACAGGATGCAACTAATGAAAAACTGTTTTTT
CASRQDATNEKLFF
>-|TRBD1|TRBJ1-5|14|TRBV6-1
TGTGCCAGCATTTATGACAGGGATGGGCAGCCCCAGCATTTT
CASIYDRDGQPQHF
>-|-|TRBJ1-1|14|TRBV5-1
TGCGCCAGCAGCGGGTCCGGGGGGGACACTGAAGCTTTCTTT
CASSGSGGDTEAFF
>-|-|TRBJ1-5|13|TRBV6-5
TGTGCCAGCAGCCCCGGGGGTAATCAGCCCCAGCATTTT
CASSPGGNQPQHF
>-|-|TRBJ1-2|12|TRBV27
TGTGCCAGCAGTCCGGGACAAGATGGCTACACCTTC
CASSPGQDGYTF